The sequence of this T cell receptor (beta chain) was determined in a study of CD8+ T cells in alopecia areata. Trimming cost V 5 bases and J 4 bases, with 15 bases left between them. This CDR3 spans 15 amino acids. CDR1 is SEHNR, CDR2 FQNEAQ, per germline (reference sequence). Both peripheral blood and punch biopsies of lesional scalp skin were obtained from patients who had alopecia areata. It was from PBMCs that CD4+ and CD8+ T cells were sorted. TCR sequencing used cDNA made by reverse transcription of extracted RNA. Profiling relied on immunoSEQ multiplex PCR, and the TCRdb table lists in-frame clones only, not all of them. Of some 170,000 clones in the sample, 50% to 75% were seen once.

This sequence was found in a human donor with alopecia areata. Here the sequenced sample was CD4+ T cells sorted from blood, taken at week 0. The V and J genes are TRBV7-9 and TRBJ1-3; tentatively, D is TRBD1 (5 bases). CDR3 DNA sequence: TGTGCCAGCAGCCCTCTCGGAAGGGGAGGAAACACCATATATTTT. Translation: CASSPLGRGGNTIYF.